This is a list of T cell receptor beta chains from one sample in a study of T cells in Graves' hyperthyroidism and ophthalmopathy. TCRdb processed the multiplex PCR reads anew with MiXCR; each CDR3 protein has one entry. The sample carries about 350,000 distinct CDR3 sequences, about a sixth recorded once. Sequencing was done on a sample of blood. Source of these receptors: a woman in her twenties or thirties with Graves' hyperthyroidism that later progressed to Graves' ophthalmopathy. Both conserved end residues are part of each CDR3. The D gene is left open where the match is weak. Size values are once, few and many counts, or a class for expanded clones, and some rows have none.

TGTGCCAGCAGCTTAAGTAAGGTTGCAACTAATGAAAAACTGTTTTTT	CASSLSKVATNEKLFF	NA	few	TRBV7-9	TRBJ1-4
TGTGCCAGCACTAGGGCAGGCCAAAATCAGCCCCAGCATTTT	CASTRAGQNQPQHF	NA	many	TRBV2	TRBJ1-5
TGTGCCAGCAGCTTAGCCGACAGGGACTATGGCTACACCTTC	CASSLADRDYGYTF	TRBD1	few	TRBV7-9	TRBJ1-2
TGCAGCGTTGAAGACACAGGGGAACTGTTTTTT	CSVEDTGELFF	TRBD1	many	TRBV29-1	TRBJ2-2
TGTGCCAGTAGACCTCTCATTCCGGATTATGGCTACACCTTC	CASRPLIPDYGYTF	NA	many	TRBV19	TRBJ1-2
TGTGCCAGCAGTGACCCGGGAAGGAGGGGGCCCGGCAATCAGCCCCAGCATTTT	CASSDPGRRGPGNQPQHF	TRBD1	NA	TRBV6-4	TRBJ1-5
TGTGCCAGCAGCCAAGGGAGGCTAGCGACTACCTCCTACGAGCAGTACTTC	CASSQGRLATTSYEQYF	NA	few	TRBV14	TRBJ2-7
TGTGCCAGCAGGAATTTGACCGGCGGCTACACCTTC	CASRNLTGGYTF	NA	few	TRBV6-1	TRBJ1-2
TGTGCCAGCAGCCTCTTCTTGGGACGGATCCCGGCCAGTGGCTACACCTTC	CASSLFLGRIPASGYTF	NA	few	TRBV5-6	TRBJ1-2
TGTGCCTGGAGTCCCAGGGCTACTGAAGCTTTCTTT	CAWSPRATEAFF	NA	many	TRBV30	TRBJ1-1
TGTGCCAGCAATTCATGGCGCGGGACCGGGGAGCTGTTTTTT	CASNSWRGTGELFF	NA	NA	TRBV12-3/TRBV12-4	TRBJ2-2
TGCGCCAGCAGCCAAGATCCTAGTATGAACACTGAAGCTTTCTTT	CASSQDPSMNTEAFF	NA	many	TRBV4-1	TRBJ1-1
TGTGCCAGCAGCTCACATCCCGGGACAGGGAACTATGGCTACACCTTC	CASSSHPGTGNYGYTF	TRBD1	many	TRBV7-9	TRBJ1-2
TGTGCCAGCACCAAGGGGGACTTGGGGCGTGGGAACACTGAAGCTTTCTTT	CASTKGDLGRGNTEAFF	NA	NA	TRBV6-1	TRBJ1-1
TGTGCCAGCAGCCAAGTACAGGGAAGGGACACTGAAGCTTTCTTT	CASSQVQGRDTEAFF	NA	NA	TRBV4-2	TRBJ1-1
TGTGCCAGCAGTCCGCCGGAGAAAGAGACCCAGTACTTC	CASSPPEKETQYF	NA	NA	TRBV27	TRBJ2-5
TGTGCCAGCAGTTACTCAATTTTGAGGGATAGCACTGAAGCTTTCTTT	CASSYSILRDSTEAFF	NA	NA	TRBV6-6	TRBJ1-1
TGTGCCAGCAGTTACGGGTCCAACGATGAGCAGTTCTTC	CASSYGSNDEQFF	NA	many	TRBV6-6	TRBJ2-1
TGTGCCAGCAGCCCACGACTAGGCCACTACAATGAGCAGTTCTTC	CASSPRLGHYNEQFF	NA	many	TRBV7-9	TRBJ2-1
TGTGCCAGCAGCCAAGGGATCGGCGTACTTGGAAACACCATATATTTT	CASSQGIGVLGNTIYF	NA	NA	TRBV4-2	TRBJ1-3
TGTGCCAGCAGCTTATCTTTTGGGAACACTGAAGCTTTCTTT	CASSLSFGNTEAFF	NA	many	TRBV7-9	TRBJ1-1
TGCAGCGCACGGGACAGGGCGCATGAAGCTTTCTTT	CSARDRAHEAFF	TRBD1	NA	TRBV29-1	TRBJ1-1
TGCGCCAGCAGCCAAAACAGGGGGCCAGAAAAACTGTTTTTT	CASSQNRGPEKLFF	TRBD1	NA	TRBV4-1	TRBJ1-4
TGTGCCAGCAGCGTAGCTGATAGCGACTCCTACGAGCAGTACTTC	CASSVADSDSYEQYF	NA	few	TRBV9	TRBJ2-7
TGTGCCAGCAGTTTAGGGGGACAGGGGACCTACGAGCAGTACTTC	CASSLGGQGTYEQYF	TRBD1	many	TRBV27	TRBJ2-7
TGTGCCAGCAGCTTGGTCCGCCAGGGAAAGGCAGATACGCAGTATTTT	CASSLVRQGKADTQYF	NA	many	TRBV13	TRBJ2-3
TGCGCCAGCAGCTTGGAAGAGATAAGCACAGATACGCAGTATTTT	CASSLEEISTDTQYF	NA	many	TRBV5-1	TRBJ2-3
TGTGCCAGCAGTGTGGGGCAGGGTTTCCCTGGCTACACCTTC	CASSVGQGFPGYTF	NA	many	TRBV2	TRBJ1-2
TGCAGTGCTAGAGATGATACCTCTGACAGTCTGGAAGAGCAGTACTTC	CSARDDTSDSLEEQYF	NA	many	TRBV20-1	TRBJ2-7
TGTGCCAGCAGTTATGGGGGCAGTACCTACGAGCAGTACTTC	CASSYGGSTYEQYF	NA	NA	TRBV6-5	TRBJ2-7
TGTGCCAGCAGTTTATGGCGTGGTGGCTACACCTTC	CASSLWRGGYTF	NA	NA	TRBV28	TRBJ1-2
TGTGCCAGCGGCCAAACAGGGGCACAGCCCCAGCATTTT	CASGQTGAQPQHF	TRBD1	few	TRBV27	TRBJ1-5
TGTGCCAGCAGCTCGGACGGACGGGACTACTATGGCTACACCTTC	CASSSDGRDYYGYTF	NA	many	TRBV12-3/TRBV12-4	TRBJ1-2
TGTGCCAGCAGTCTTAGGACAGGGGGCAGCTATGGCTACACCTTC	CASSLRTGGSYGYTF	TRBD1	many	TRBV28	TRBJ1-2
TGCGCCAGCAGTGAAACCGGTGGACAGGGATCTTACAATGAGCAGTTCTTC	CASSETGGQGSYNEQFF	TRBD1	many	TRBV10-1	TRBJ2-1
TGTGCCAGCAGCACGCAGAAGCGGAGGGGCACCGGGGAGCTGTTTTTT	CASSTQKRRGTGELFF	NA	NA	TRBV11-2	TRBJ2-2
TGTGCCAGCAGCGCCTCCGGGACAGGGTTGGAAAAACTGTTTTTT	CASSASGTGLEKLFF	TRBD1	many	TRBV9	TRBJ1-4